This TCR beta chain was found in a study of identical twins. Template switching, a step in the protocol, added a universal primer site, and cDNA carried unique molecular identifiers. TCRdb reprocessed the 5' RACE reads via MiXCR and lists one record per CDR3 protein. The sample lists hundreds of thousands of distinct CDR3 sequences; around 15% were seen once. This clonotype was seen repeatedly, ten times or more. The antigen is not known. Study-wide results and limits: Insertions were fewer in abundant cord blood beta clonotypes, whereas memory repertoires showed none of this pattern. Twins shared out-of-frame alpha sequences with excess low generation probability. Zero-insertion analyses were open to partial confounding by invariant MAIT and iNKT cells.

The length of the CDR3 is 16 residues. Germline values: CDR1 SQVTM, CDR2 ANQGSEA. The V segment lost 7 bases and the J segment 7 bases; nucleotides outside the gene matches: 16. The sequence came from a woman under 30 in good health. V usage is TRBV29-1 and J usage is TRBJ2-7; 13 bases align to TRBD2. Input material: memory (CD45RO+) T cells sorted from blood. The CDR3 DNA is TGCAGCGCAAAACTACGACTAGCGGGAGGTCCGTTTGAGCAGTACTTC. It specifies CSAKLRLAGGPFEQYF.